The text below deals with one T cell receptor (beta chain). Its matching antigen is unknown. Clones were sequenced by immunoSEQ multiplex PCR, and TCRdb holds only the in-frame ones, with some missing. The sample carries 20,000 to 25,000 clones, 78% recorded once. These data are taken from a study of T cell clones after liver transplantation. Study-wide background: Post-transplant blood was tracked for graft-donor-reactive T cell clones identified in a pre-transplant mixed lymphocyte reaction. Study-level points and caveats: A significant post-transplant drop in circulating graft-donor-reactive CD4 TCRbeta sequences occurred in most of the 8 subjects. Low donor cell numbers restricted donor-reactive repertoire measurement in two subjects. Graft donor-reactive T cells may have migrated into the graft rather than being deleted.

V gave up 4 bases and J gave up 1 base, with 14 bases separating them. The germline V gene has CDR1 SEHNR and CDR2 FQNEAQ (reference sequence). The CDR3 runs to 15 residues. The gene calls are TRBV7-9 and TRBJ2-7, with D unresolved. The sequencing used CD8+ T cells from blood, collected about 56 months after liver transplant. The receptor comes from a human patient who received a liver transplant. These T cells may partly come from the graft donor. CDR3 sequence (DNA): TGTGCCAGCAGCTCCAGCAAGGCCGTTTCCTACGAGCAGTACTTC. Translating gives CASSSSKAVSYEQYF.